The clone carrying this T cell receptor beta chain showed up many times. RNA transcripts served as the template for amplifying TCR beta CDR3 regions. The TCR CDR3 first-round RT-PCR relied on the HTBI primer set. TCRdb reprocessed the multiplex PCR reads with MiXCR, giving one entry per CDR3 protein. Seen here are around 480,000 distinct CDR3 sequences, approximately 15% observed once, and the top ten hold 15% to 20%. The sample comes from a study of T cells in Graves' hyperthyroidism and ophthalmopathy. The V gene lost 2 bases and the J gene lost 2 bases, with 7 bases spanning the gap. This CDR3 is 13 amino acids long. CDR1 LGHNT and CDR2 FRNRAP come from the germline V gene.

The TCR comes from a woman aged 18-29 years with Graves' hyperthyroidism. Input material: blood. This chain uses TRBV12-5 with TRBJ2-7; D uncertain. CDR3 nucleotide sequence: TGTGCTAGTGGTTTGAGCAGAGCCTACGAGCAGTACTTC. Protein sequence: CASGLSRAYEQYF.